This TCR beta chain was sequenced for a study of T cells in Graves' hyperthyroidism and ophthalmopathy (dated by TCRdb to about 2019). Study-wide context: Peripheral blood samples were taken at initial diagnosis, before any treatment was given. TCR V-J signatures able to tell the groups apart were searched for in a discovery cohort of approximately 95 patients, of whom more than 40 had Graves' ophthalmopathy and about 60 had stable Graves' hyperthyroidism. Prospective prediction of ophthalmopathy was tested in an independent validation cohort of 18 to 20 hyperthyroidism patients and some 17 patients who later progressed to ophthalmopathy. The 100 or so discovery patients were randomly split 7:3 into training and test sets. In roughly six Graves' hyperthyroidism patients, the study also compared T-cell repertoires from thyroid tissue with T-cell repertoires from blood. Once sampling was done, hyperthyroidism patients were given methimazole at a starting dose of 30 mg daily, whereas ophthalmopathy patients were given high-dose intravenous methylprednisolone. The paper reports TCR Vbeta CDR3 sequencing of approximately 130 peripheral blood samples: over 40 ophthalmopathy, fewer than 85 hyperthyroidism and 17 progressor patients.

Graves' hyperthyroidism was defined as stable when no progression to ophthalmopathy occurred over 18 months of follow-up. The hyperthyroidism patients were between 18 and 65 years old and newly diagnosed, with a disease duration of less than 2 months. Exclusion was applied to patients with uncontrolled infections, other autoimmune diseases, pregnancy or lactation. Diagnoses were established on the basis of clinical symptoms, serum thyroxine and TRAb, thyroid ultrasound, and orbital computed tomography. PBMCs were isolated from around 10 ml of fresh peripheral blood by Ficoll-Paque density gradient centrifugation. Trizol reagent was used to extract total RNA, and RNA quality was then checked on an Agilent 2100 Bioanalyzer. TCR beta CDR3 regions were amplified from RNA transcripts. The first round of RT-PCR for the TCR CDR3 was performed with the HTBI primer set and the Qiagen OneStep RT-PCR kit. A second multiplex PCR round built the libraries, followed by size selection and purification. Sequencing of the libraries was done on an Illumina HiSeq2000 using paired-end 100 bp reads. On the study's bioinformatics: Raw data were processed with SOAPnuke, discarding reads with adapters, uncalled bases, mean Phred below 15, or no exact constant-primer or identifier match. COPE v1.2.5 was used to merge the high-quality paired reads, and each unique nucleotide sequence was defined as a clonotype. Clonotypes were aligned to IMGT TRBV, TRBD and TRBJ reference segments using MiTCR v1.1. The analysis included only V-J combinations with a frequency above 0.0001, which together covered roughly 99% of the repertoires. A TCS score was defined as the ratio between F50 (clonal expansion) and ExV (chaos), using BLOSUM62-based TCRdist between CDR3 peptides within each V-J. Welch's t-statistics and random forest reduced roughly 500 V-J features to 13, which were used in a naive Bayes classifier (R e1071). TCRdb cleaned the public reads at Q25 with fastp, built clones with MiXCR and kept in-frame beta chains. Identical CDR3 protein sequences are pooled into one entry, listed with their most common genes and DNA. TCRdb, rather than the study authors, made the V and J calls. A total of some 500,000 distinct CDR3 sequences appear in this sample, about 15% of them only once. In total, the top ten clones hold under 20% of the sample.

The CDR3, cysteine through phenylalanine, is 12 amino acids long. The DNA shown is the 36-base CDR3, in frame from base 1. CDR1 SEHNR and CDR2 FQNEAQ were looked up in the germline V gene (reference sequence). About this clonotype itself: What antigen it recognizes has not been identified. Sequence at one end of the junction differs from germline and may be a read error.

Overall study results and their limits: Blood samples also contained most of the expanded thyroid clonotypes (frequency above 0.001), which suggests that blood repertoires may reflect thyroid immune responses. In cross-validation, a model built on a 13 V-J signature told ophthalmopathy apart from stable hyperthyroidism with less than 90% sensitivity and 81% to 82% specificity, and in testing the same model reached 80%/75%. Sample size was not statistically predetermined, and investigators were not blinded to group allocation. In validation, the model predicted progression to ophthalmopathy with roughly 70% sensitivity and less than 80% specificity, a median of about 6 months before onset.

The chain uses TRBV7-9 and TRBJ2-5, with a tentative D gene TRBD1 over 6 matching bases. The clonotype was recovered from a woman aged 18-29 years with Graves' hyperthyroidism. Sequencing was carried out using blood. The sequenced DNA is TGTGCCAGCAGCTCCCCAGGGGCAGCGCCGAACTTC. It codes for CASSSPGAAPNF.